Detailed here is one T cell receptor beta chain. Its antigen is unidentified. Sequencing was performed with immunoSEQ multiplex PCR; in TCRdb, only in-frame clones are kept and a portion is missing. The sample contains roughly 25,000 clones, around 93% of which appear only once. The sample originates from a study of STAT3 mutations in large granular lymphocyte leukemia. Germline V gene lookup returns CDR1 KGHSH and CDR2 LQKENI. CDR3 size: 13 residues. V was shortened by 6 bases and J by 8 bases, with 11 bases between the two germline ends. General study findings and limits: Samples missed the first appearance of the clone. At least one immunodominant TCR beta clonotype appeared in every T-cell large granular lymphocyte leukemia patient. All newly emerging clones after therapy were STAT3 wild type.

This clonotype was obtained from a middle-aged man with T-cell large granular lymphocyte leukemia. Some clones in this sample may be carry-over from other donors' samples. The genes are TRBV18 and TRBJ1-6; D uncertain. Sequencing was done on a sample of peripheral blood mononuclear cells. The chain's CDR3 is CASSPSGDSPLHF. For the CDR3, the DNA is TGTGCCAGCTCGCCCTCTGGGGATTCACCCCTCCACTTT.